Sequencing of this TCR beta chain was carried out in a study of regulatory T cells in long-lasting Graves disease. General study results and limits: Persistent disease samples used TRBV28, TRBJ1-2 and TRBJ2-5 preferentially.

Time point here: newly diagnosed GD, antithyroid drugs for less than 3 months. Isolated PBMC RNA provided the starting material for the TCR library. In the case of this clonotype: Its antigen remains unidentified.

Construction of TCR beta libraries relied on iRepertoire HTBI primers and on Arm-PCR targeting CDR3 regions. One entry per CDR3 protein results from TCRdb running MiXCR on the multiplex PCR reads. The sample lists roughly 530,000 distinct CDR3 sequences, roughly 15% occurring once. Germline lookup yields CDR1 LNHDA and CDR2 SQIVND (reference sequence). This CDR3 is built from 13 residues. With 8 bases clipped from V and 7 bases from J, the junction kept 11 bases outside the gene matches. These records were also assigned to another study, of T cells in Graves' hyperthyroidism and ophthalmopathy. That work contributes: Graves' hyperthyroidism was deemed stable absent ophthalmopathy progression within 18 months. An initial round of RT-PCR targeting the TCR CDR3 relied on the HTBI primer set. Appearing also in blood were most of the thyroid clonotypes expanded above 0.001.

The V call is TRBV19, the J call TRBJ2-7, with 7 bases that match TRBD1. The TCR comes from a woman aged 35-65 years with Graves disease. Source: peripheral blood mononuclear cells (PBMCs), taken at new diagnosis, from a patient treated with antithyroid drugs. The CDR3 sequence is CASGIDRDVEQYF. In DNA form, the CDR3 reads TGTGCCAGTGGCATCGACAGGGATGTAGAGCAGTACTTC.